This T cell receptor beta chain emerged from a study of blood T cell repertoires in COVID-19. The repertoire was sequenced with immunoSEQ multiplex PCR; TCRdb's copy has only in-frame clones and lacks some. Of roughly 150,000 clones listed, about four fifths are singletons. The V segment lost 6 bases and the J segment 7 bases; nucleotides outside the gene matches: 9. From germline, CDR1 is MNHNY and CDR2 SVGAGI (reference sequence). CDR3 length: 15 amino acids. This clone has only one observation. The receptor was isolated from a woman over 75 with acute or convalescent COVID-19. Sequenced sample: peripheral blood. The chain links TRBV6-6 to TRBJ1-4; TRBD1 aligns across 9 bases. CDR3 nucleotide sequence: TGTGCCAGCAGCACTGCCGGGACAGGGAGTGAAAAACTGTTTTTT. Protein sequence: CASSTAGTGSEKLFF.